The rows below give T cell receptor beta chains drawn from one sample of a study of shared clonotypes between healthy human individuals. The repertoire was sequenced with immunoSEQ multiplex PCR; TCRdb's copy has only in-frame clones and lacks some. The data hold roughly 890,000 clones, with approximately 92% observed a single time. Material: naive CD8+ T cells sorted from blood. The receptor source for this set is a man aged 25 to 40 in good health. Each CDR3 is given with its conserved first and last residue. The D gene is left open where the match is weak. For some rows the clone size is stated as once, few or many, or as a class when expanded; others skip it.

J,size,D,V,length,DNA,CDR3
TRBJ2-1,-,TRBD2,TRBV5-1,16,TGCGCCAGCAGCTTGAAGGGACTAGCGGCGTGGGGGGAGCAGTTCTTC,CASSLKGLAAWGEQFF
TRBJ2-7,-,-,TRBV6-1,13,TGTGCCAGCAGCCCCGGGGGAACCTACGAGCAGTACTTC,CASSPGGTYEQYF
TRBJ2-2,-,-,TRBV6-6,11,TGTGCCAGCAGTTTTGGAGAGGAGCTGTTTTTT,CASSFGEELFF
TRBJ2-3,-,TRBD2,TRBV29-1,19,TGCAGCGTTGACGCGGGTGGACTAGCCGCCGCCCTGAGAACAGATACGCAGTATTTT,CSVDAGGLAAALRTDTQYF
TRBJ2-1,-,TRBD2,TRBV9,19,TGTGCCAGCAGCGTAGTACCGTGGGGTAGCGGGACCTTTAACAATGAGCAGTTCTTC,CASSVVPWGSGTFNNEQFF
TRBJ2-5,-,-,TRBV4-3,14,TGCGCCAGCAGCCAAGATAGCGGACAAGAGACCCAGTACTTC,CASSQDSGQETQYF
TRBJ2-1,-,-,TRBV15,13,TGTGCCACCAGCCCCACTAGGTACAATGAGCAGTTCTTC,CATSPTRYNEQFF
TRBJ1-5,-,-,TRBV27,13,TGTGCCAGCAGTTTCTCCAACAATCAGCCCCAGCATTTT,CASSFSNNQPQHF
TRBJ2-7,-,-,TRBV11-2,13,TGTGCCAGCAATTGGTTTCAGGCGGGGGAGCAGTACTTC,CASNWFQAGEQYF
TRBJ2-1,-,-,TRBV10-1,14,TGCGCCAGCAGTGGGGGGTCGCGACGCAATGAGCAGTTCTTC,CASSGGSRRNEQFF
TRBJ2-7,-,TRBD1,TRBV5-1,14,TGCGCCAGCAGCGGGTGGACAGGGGCCCACGAGCAGTACTTC,CASSGWTGAHEQYF
TRBJ2-7,-,-,TRBV9,14,TGTGCCAGCAGCGTAGCCCCAGGGTCACGGGAGCAGTACTTC,CASSVAPGSREQYF
TRBJ2-5,-,TRBD2,TRBV29-1,12,TGCAGCGTGGGACTATCAGGCGAGACCCAGTACTTC,CSVGLSGETQYF
TRBJ1-1,-,-,TRBV5-1,12,TGCGCCAGCAGACGTGACGACACTGAAGCTTTCTTT,CASRRDDTEAFF
TRBJ1-1,-,-,TRBV5-8,11,TGTGCCAGCAGCTTGGGATTAGAAGCTTTCTTT,CASSLGLEAFF
TRBJ2-2,-,TRBD2,TRBV27,15,TGTGCCAGCAGTTTAGCCCCGGGAGGGGGCGGGGAGCTGTTTTTT,CASSLAPGGGGELFF
TRBJ2-7,-,-,TRBV27,12,TGTGCCAGCAGCCCCGGACCATACGAGCAGTACTTC,CASSPGPYEQYF
TRBJ2-7,-,-,TRBV6-1,13,TGTGCCAGCAGTAAGGGAAGCAGGGGCGAGCAGTACTTC,CASSKGSRGEQYF
TRBJ2-7,-,TRBD1,TRBV4-1,13,TGCGCCAGCAGCCAGGACAGGGGGCAAGAGCAGTACTTC,CASSQDRGQEQYF
TRBJ2-5,-,TRBD2,TRBV10-1,18,TGCGCCAGCAGTGAAGGGCTAGCGGGAGTAGGTATTGAAGAGACCCAGTACTTC,CASSEGLAGVGIEETQYF
TRBJ2-7,-,-,TRBV5-1,14,TGCGCCAGCAGCCCCAAACAGGGTGGCGACGAGCAGTACTTC,CASSPKQGGDEQYF
TRBJ2-2,-,-,TRBV29-1,13,TGCAGCGTTTCATTCGTTAACACCGGGGAGCTGTTTTTT,CSVSFVNTGELFF
TRBJ2-1,-,TRBD2,TRBV27,12,TGTGCCAGCTCTAGCGGCTACAATGAGCAGTTCTTC,CASSSGYNEQFF
TRBJ2-7,-,TRBD1,TRBV29-1,13,TGCAGCGCGATGTGGACAGGGAGGTACGAGCAGTACTTC,CSAMWTGRYEQYF
TRBJ1-1,-,-,TRBV29-1,12,TGCAGCGTTGAAACCAGCCTGGTTGAAGCTTTCTTT,CSVETSLVEAFF
TRBJ2-3,-,-,TRBV28,13,TGTGCCAGCAAGGGGTTGGAAACAGATACGCAGTATTTT,CASKGLETDTQYF
TRBJ1-1,-,-,TRBV30,10,TGTGCCTGGAGGGGGACTGAAGCTTTCTTT,CAWRGTEAFF
TRBJ2-7,-,-,TRBV9,11,TGTGCCAGCAGTGACCACCACGAGCAGTACTTC,CASSDHHEQYF
TRBJ2-7,once,-,TRBV28,12,TGTGCCAGCAGTTCGAGGGCCTACGAGCAGTACTTC,CASSSRAYEQYF
TRBJ1-2,-,-,TRBV30,12,TGTGCCTGGATCGCAGCAAACTATGGCTACACCTTC,CAWIAANYGYTF
TRBJ1-1,-,-,TRBV7-2,16,TGTGCCAGCAGCTTAGATGGGGGCGCGGTATGGACTGAAGCTTTCTTT,CASSLDGGAVWTEAFF
TRBJ2-1,-,-,TRBV28,15,TGTGCCAGCAGTTTAGATGGCAGCTCCTACAATGAGCAGTTCTTC,CASSLDGSSYNEQFF
TRBJ2-2,-,TRBD1,TRBV29-1,14,TGCAGCGTTGGCCTCACAGGGGGTACCGGGGAGCTGTTTTTT,CSVGLTGGTGELFF
TRBJ2-7,-,-,TRBV7-9,16,TGTGCCAGCAGCTTAGTCGTGCAGGGGGGAAACTACGAGCAGTACTTC,CASSLVVQGGNYEQYF
TRBJ2-7,-,-,TRBV14,11,TGTGCCAGCAGCCAAGGGAACGAGCAGTACTTC,CASSQGNEQYF
TRBJ2-7,-,-,TRBV9,16,TGTGCCAGCAGCGGCGGGGAGCATCAATACCGGGACAAGCAGTACTTC,CASSGGEHQYRDKQYF
TRBJ2-3,-,TRBD2,TRBV7-8,17,TGTGCCAGCAGCTTGGGGACTAGCGGGAAGGACGGAGATACGCAGTATTTT,CASSLGTSGKDGDTQYF
TRBJ2-7,-,TRBD2,TRBV27,14,TGTGCCAGCAGTTTGGGGACTAGCGGGAGAGAGCAGTACTTC,CASSLGTSGREQYF
TRBJ2-1,-,-,TRBV11-2,12,TGTGCCAGCAGCCCAACCGGGGGTGAGCAGTTCTTC,CASSPTGGEQFF
TRBJ1-5,-,TRBD1,TRBV7-9,15,TGTGCCAGCAGCTTAGGACAGGGGCACAATCAGCCCCAGCATTTT,CASSLGQGHNQPQHF
TRBJ2-2,-,TRBD1,TRBV19,15,TGTGCCAGTATCTCTGACAGGGGGATAACCGGGGAGCTGTTTTTT,CASISDRGITGELFF
TRBJ2-1,-,-,TRBV15,16,TGTGCCACCAGCAGAGATAGAGCGGACTCCTACAATGAGCAGTTCTTC,CATSRDRADSYNEQFF
TRBJ1-1,once,-,TRBV5-1,15,TGCGCCAGCAGCTTGAACACAGACAGACCGACTGAAGCTTTCTTT,CASSLNTDRPTEAFF
TRBJ2-1,once,-,TRBV12-2,15,TGTGCAAGTCGCTCCCCCGATTCCGAAGCCAATGAGCAGTTCTTC,CASRSPDSEANEQFF
TRBJ2-1,-,-,TRBV5-1,16,TGCGCCAGCAGCTTCTTTCCCGGAGGGGGGCACAATGAGCAGTTCTTC,CASSFFPGGGHNEQFF
TRBJ2-2,-,TRBD2,TRBV28,18,TGTGCCAGCAGTTTTGTACTAGCGGGAGCCCCTTACACCGGGGAGCTGTTTTTT,CASSFVLAGAPYTGELFF
TRBJ2-1,few,TRBD2,TRBV5-8,15,TGTGCCAGCAGCTGGGGACTAGCGGGAGGGGATGAGCAGTTCTTC,CASSWGLAGGDEQFF
TRBJ2-3,-,-,TRBV7-7,16,TGTGCCAGCAGCAGGGGCCCGAGTAAATCCACAGATACGCAGTATTTT,CASSRGPSKSTDTQYF